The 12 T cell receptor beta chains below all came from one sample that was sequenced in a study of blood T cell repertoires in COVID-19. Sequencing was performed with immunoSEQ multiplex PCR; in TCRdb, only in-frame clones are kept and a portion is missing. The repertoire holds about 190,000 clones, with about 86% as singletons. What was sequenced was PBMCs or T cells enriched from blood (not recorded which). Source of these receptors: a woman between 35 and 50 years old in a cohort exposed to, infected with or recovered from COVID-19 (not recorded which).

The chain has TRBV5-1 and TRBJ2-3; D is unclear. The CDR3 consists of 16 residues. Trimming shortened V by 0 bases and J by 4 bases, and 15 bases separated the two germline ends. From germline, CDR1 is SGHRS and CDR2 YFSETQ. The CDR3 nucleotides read TGCGCCAGCAGCTTGGCCAGCGTGCCATACGCAGATACGCAGTATTTT. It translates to CASSLASVPYADTQYF.

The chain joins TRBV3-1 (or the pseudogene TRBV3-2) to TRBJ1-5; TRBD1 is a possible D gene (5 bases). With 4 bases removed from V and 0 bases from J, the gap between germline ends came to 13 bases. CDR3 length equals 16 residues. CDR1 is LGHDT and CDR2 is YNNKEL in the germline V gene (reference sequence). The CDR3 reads CASSPQGGRSNQPQHF. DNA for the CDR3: TGTGCCAGCAGCCCCCAGGGCGGTCGTAGCAATCAGCCCCAGCATTTT.

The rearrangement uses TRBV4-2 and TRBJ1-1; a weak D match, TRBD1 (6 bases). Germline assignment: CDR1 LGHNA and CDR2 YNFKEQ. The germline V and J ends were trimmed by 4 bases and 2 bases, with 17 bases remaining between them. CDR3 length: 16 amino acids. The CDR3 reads CASSPTSGTSNTEAFF. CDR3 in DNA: TGTGCCAGCAGCCCTACTTCCGGGACATCAAACACTGAAGCTTTCTTT.

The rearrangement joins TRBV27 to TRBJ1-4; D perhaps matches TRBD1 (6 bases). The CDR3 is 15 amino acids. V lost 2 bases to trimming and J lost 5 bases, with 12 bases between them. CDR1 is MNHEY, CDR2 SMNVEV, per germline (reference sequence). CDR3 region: CASSLRGTHNEKLFF. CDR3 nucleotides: TGTGCCAGCAGTTTAAGAGGGACACACAATGAAAAACTGTTTTTT.

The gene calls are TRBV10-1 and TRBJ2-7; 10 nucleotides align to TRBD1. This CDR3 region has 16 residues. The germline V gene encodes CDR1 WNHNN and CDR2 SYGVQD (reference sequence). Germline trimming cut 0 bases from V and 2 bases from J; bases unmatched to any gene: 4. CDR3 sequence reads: CASSESATGGPYEQYF. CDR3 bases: TGCGCCAGCAGTGAGTCTGCGACAGGGGGCCCCTACGAGCAGTACTTC.

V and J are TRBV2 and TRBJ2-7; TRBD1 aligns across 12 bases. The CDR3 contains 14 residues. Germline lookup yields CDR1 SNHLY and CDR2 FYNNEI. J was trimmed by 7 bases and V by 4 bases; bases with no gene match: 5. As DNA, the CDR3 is TGTGCCAGCAGTGCCGGGACAGGGGGCCGGGAGCAGTACTTC. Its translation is CASSAGTGGREQYF.

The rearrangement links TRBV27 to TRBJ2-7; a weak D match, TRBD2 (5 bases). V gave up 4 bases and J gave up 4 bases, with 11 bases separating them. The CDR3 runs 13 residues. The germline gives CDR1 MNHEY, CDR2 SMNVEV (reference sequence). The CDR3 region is CASSWSPGYEQYF. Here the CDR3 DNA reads TGTGCCAGCAGTTGGAGCCCGGGGTACGAGCAGTACTTC.

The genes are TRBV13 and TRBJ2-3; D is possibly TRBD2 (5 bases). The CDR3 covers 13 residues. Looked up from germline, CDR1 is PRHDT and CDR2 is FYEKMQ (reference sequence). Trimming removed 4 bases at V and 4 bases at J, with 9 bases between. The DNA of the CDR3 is TGTGCCAGCAGCTCGGCGGGCCCAGATACGCAGTATTTT. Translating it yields CASSSAGPDTQYF.

CDR3 loop: CASSPGTSDYF. The DNA for the CDR3 is TGTGCCAGCAGCCCCGGGACTAGCGATTACTTC. The genes are TRBV6-2 or TRBV6-3 and TRBJ2-7; TRBD2 aligns across 10 bases. The V and J ends lost 6 bases and 13 bases, in that order; junction bases with no gene match: 6. This CDR3 has 11 residues. The germline gives CDR1 MNHEY, CDR2 SVGEGT.

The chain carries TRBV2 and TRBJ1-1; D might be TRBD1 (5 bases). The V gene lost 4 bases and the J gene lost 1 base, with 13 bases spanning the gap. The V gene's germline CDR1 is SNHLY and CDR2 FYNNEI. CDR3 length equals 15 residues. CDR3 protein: CASSAGRGRNTEAFF. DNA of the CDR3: TGTGCCAGCAGTGCTGGTAGGGGTAGGAACACTGAAGCTTTCTTT. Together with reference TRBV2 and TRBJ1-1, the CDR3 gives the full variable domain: EPEVTQTPSHQVTQMGQEVILRCVPISNHLYFYWYRQILGQKVEFLVSFYNNEISEKSEIFDDQFSVERPDGSNFTLKIRSTKLEDSAMYFCASSAGRGRNTEAFFGQGTRLTVV.

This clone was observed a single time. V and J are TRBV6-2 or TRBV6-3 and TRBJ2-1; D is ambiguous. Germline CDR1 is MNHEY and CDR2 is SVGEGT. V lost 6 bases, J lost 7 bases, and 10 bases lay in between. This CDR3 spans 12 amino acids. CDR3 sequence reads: CASSPPGNEQFF. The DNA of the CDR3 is TGTGCCAGCAGCCCCCCGGGTAATGAGCAGTTCTTC.

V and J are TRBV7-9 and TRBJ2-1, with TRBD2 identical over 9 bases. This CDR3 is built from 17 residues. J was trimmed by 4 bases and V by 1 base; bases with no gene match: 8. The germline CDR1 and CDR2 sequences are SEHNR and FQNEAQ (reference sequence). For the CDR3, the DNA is TGTGCCAGCAGCTTAGGGGTAGGACTAGCGCTTTACAATGAGCAGTTCTTC. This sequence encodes CASSLGVGLALYNEQFF.